Below, one T cell receptor (beta chain) is given with its context. Its cognate antigen is unknown. The data belong to a study of cytomegalovirus exposure and HLA in healthy donors. Study-level background: T cells numbering about 200 million yielded fewer than 140 million unique TCR beta sequences in an earlier analysis.

Whole-study results and caveats: Accurate predictions that matched the HLA-A and HLA-B alleles of most subjects were reportedly made from TCR beta sequences. The study flagged some 170 TCR beta chains as cytomegalovirus-associated.

This CDR3 region has 14 residues. Germline lookup yields CDR1 SQVTM and CDR2 ANQGSEA. V was pared by 1 base and J by 2 bases, with 10 bases between. In the PCR, 60 Vbeta and 13 Jbeta primers were used. In the authors' workflow: Later, some 75 million unique TCR beta chains were counted in an analysis, and roughly 11 million of them were shared. Produced via immunoSEQ multiplex PCR; TCRdb's table is partial and in-frame only. V and J calls and clone size are those listed in that table; D and trimming were worked out from the DNA. This sample has around 110,000 clones, with 82% found just once. The rearrangement uses TRBV29-1 and TRBJ2-3; possibly TRBD2 for D (5 bases). This clonotype originated in a man in his fifties or sixties in good health and CMV-seronegative. The source material was PBMCs. This chain's CDR3 is CSVEGGQPTDTQYF. Written as DNA, the CDR3 is TGCAGCGTTGAAGGCGGGCAACCCACAGATACGCAGTATTTT.